A selection of T cell receptor beta chains follows, all from one sample in a study of blood T cell repertoires in COVID-19. Only in-frame clones appear in the TCRdb table, and some are missing; sequencing was by immunoSEQ multiplex PCR. The sample has 40,000 to 55,000 clones, more than 90% seen once. Sequencing input: peripheral blood. Receptor source: a man aged 45-60 years with COVID-19, enrolled during active disease. The CDR3 runs from the conserved cysteine through the conserved F or W. The D gene is left open where the match is weak. Size tells how often a clone was seen (once, few, many) or the class of an expanded clone, and some rows leave it out.

15 | NA | TRBJ1-2 | TRBV19 | TRBD1 | TGTGCCAGTAGCAGTGGACAGGGGAGGAGCTATGGCTACACCTTC | CASSSGQGRSYGYTF
18 | NA | TRBJ2-3 | TRBV7-3 | NA | TGTGCCAGCAGCTTAGCCCCCCTAGGGAGCTTAGGTACAGATACGCAGTATTTT | CASSLAPLGSLGTDTQYF
16 | NA | TRBJ2-7 | TRBV24-1 | NA | TGTGCCACCAGTGGAACAGGGACCTCGAGCTCCTACGAGCAGTACTTC | CATSGTGTSSSYEQYF
13 | NA | TRBJ2-7 | TRBV28 | TRBD2 | TGTGCCAGCAGGGCTAGCGGAACCTACGAGCAGTACTTC | CASRASGTYEQYF
13 | few | TRBJ1-1 | TRBV5-6 | NA | TGTGCCAGCAGCTTCCCGGGGGTTAGTGAAGCTTTCTTT | CASSFPGVSEAFF
13 | NA | TRBJ1-6 | TRBV10-3 | NA | TGTGCCATCAGTGAGTACCCAGATTCACCCCTCCACTTT | CAISEYPDSPLHF
15 | NA | TRBJ2-3 | TRBV19 | TRBD1 | TGTGCCAGTAACTCACAGGGGGCAAGCACAGATACGCAGTATTTT | CASNSQGASTDTQYF
14 | NA | TRBJ2-3 | TRBV18 | NA | TGTGCCAGCTCACCATCAGGGGGCACAGATACGCAGTATTTT | CASSPSGGTDTQYF
17 | NA | TRBJ2-1 | TRBV5-1 | TRBD2 | TGCGCCAGCAGCCCCCAGGTGGCGGGAGGGGCCTACAATGAGCAGTTCTTC | CASSPQVAGGAYNEQFF
15 | NA | TRBJ1-2 | TRBV6-1 | TRBD1 | TGTGCCAGCAGTGAGGGACAGGGGACTAACTATGGCTACACCTTC | CASSEGQGTNYGYTF
13 | NA | TRBJ1-2 | TRBV5-4 | TRBD1 | TGTGCCAGCAGCTGGACAGGGGAAGATGGCTACACCTTC | CASSWTGEDGYTF
14 | NA | TRBJ1-1 | TRBV25-1 | NA | TGTGCCAGCAGTGAATACGGGTCGGGGGTATGGACTTTCTTT | CASSEYGSGVWTFF
14 | NA | TRBJ2-3 | TRBV7-2 | NA | TGTGCCAGCAGCTTGGACACCTACCCCGATACGCAGTATTTT | CASSLDTYPDTQYF
11 | NA | TRBJ1-1 | TRBV6-5 | TRBD1 | TGTGCCAGCAGCCGGGACAGAGAAGCTTTCTTT | CASSRDREAFF
19 | NA | TRBJ2-1 | TRBV3-1/TRBV3-2 | TRBD2 | TGTGCCAGCAGCCAAGGCCTAGCGGGAGGGCCAAGTACCTACAATGAGCAGTTCTTC | CASSQGLAGGPSTYNEQFF
15 | NA | TRBJ2-1 | TRBV7-9 | NA | TGTGCCAGCAGCTTAACGCTACAGGCTTATGATGAGCAGTTCTTC | CASSLTLQAYDEQFF
16 | NA | TRBJ2-7 | TRBV5-1 | TRBD2 | TGCGCCAGCAGCTCCACGGCCGGGACTAGGGGCTACGAGCAGTACTTC | CASSSTAGTRGYEQYF
16 | NA | TRBJ2-3 | TRBV2 | TRBD2 | TGTGCCAGCAGTCATCCGACTAGCGGTAACACAGATACGCAGTATTTT | CASSHPTSGNTDTQYF
17 | once | TRBJ2-7 | TRBV7-2 | TRBD1 | TGTGCCAGCAGCTTAGCTTCCTCGGGACAGGGATCCTACGAGCAGTACTTC | CASSLASSGQGSYEQYF
14 | NA | TRBJ2-7 | TRBV11-2 | NA | TGTGCCAGCAGCCAAGGTCGGGGGTTCGACGAGCAGTACTTC | CASSQGRGFDEQYF
17 | NA | TRBJ2-7 | TRBV6-4 | NA | TGTGCCAGCAGCCACTCAAAACAGGGACCCTCCTCCTACGAGCAGTACTTC | CASSHSKQGPSSYEQYF
16 | NA | TRBJ2-5 | TRBV5-8 | TRBD2 | TGTGCCAGCAGCCGGGGGACTAGCGGAGAACAAGAGACCCAGTACTTC | CASSRGTSGEQETQYF
14 | NA | TRBJ2-3 | TRBV30 | TRBD2 | TGTGCCTGGAGTTGGGCTAGCGGTGGAGATACGCAGTATTTT | CAWSWASGGDTQYF
12 | NA | TRBJ1-6 | TRBV6-5 | NA | TGTGCCAGCAGCCTAGGAAATTCACCCCTCCACTTT | CASSLGNSPLHF
12 | once | TRBJ2-3 | TRBV5-5 | NA | TGTGCCAGCAGCTTTCCCCGGGATACGCAGTATTTT | CASSFPRDTQYF
14 | NA | TRBJ1-6 | TRBV5-6 | TRBD1 | TGTGCCAGCAGCTTGGACAGGGGGACTTCACCCCTCCACTTT | CASSLDRGTSPLHF
12 | NA | TRBJ1-1 | TRBV7-2 | NA | TGTGCCAGCAGACCGTCCGGGACAGAAGCTTTCTTT | CASRPSGTEAFF
15 | once | TRBJ1-1 | TRBV18 | TRBD1 | TGTGCCAGCTCACCGACAGGGAGGATGAACACTGAAGCTTTCTTT | CASSPTGRMNTEAFF
15 | NA | TRBJ1-1 | TRBV19 | NA | TGTGCCAGTACGAGGGTCCCCAGGTTGAACACTGAAGCTTTCTTT | CASTRVPRLNTEAFF
17 | NA | TRBJ2-3 | TRBV13 | TRBD2 | TGTGCCAGCAGCCCCATCGGGAGGGGCGGGAGCACAGATACGCAGTATTTT | CASSPIGRGGSTDTQYF
13 | NA | TRBJ1-5 | TRBV5-1 | NA | TGCGCCAGCAGCTTGGGGGCTAATCAGCCCCAGCATTTT | CASSLGANQPQHF
12 | NA | TRBJ1-1 | TRBV12-3/TRBV12-4 | TRBD1 | TGTGCCAGCAGTCGCGAGACAGGGAGAGCTTTCTTT | CASSRETGRAFF
12 | NA | TRBJ1-2 | TRBV28 | NA | TGTGCCAGCACTACACAGGGATATGGCTACACCTTC | CASTTQGYGYTF
16 | once | TRBJ2-7 | TRBV2 | NA | TGTGCCAGCAGCGAGATGGGTTCGGGAGTGGTCTACGAGCAGTACTTC | CASSEMGSGVVYEQYF
12 | NA | TRBJ1-2 | TRBV29-1 | NA | TGCAGCGTTCGGGTCCCCAACTATGGCTACACCTTC | CSVRVPNYGYTF
15 | NA | TRBJ1-1 | TRBV6-4 | NA | TGTGCCAGCAGTGACTCCCCAGGGGAGAACACTGAAGCTTTCTTT | CASSDSPGENTEAFF
15 | NA | TRBJ1-1 | TRBV5-6 | NA | TGTGCCAGCAGCTTGTCGAGTGTAGCTTCCACTGAAGCTTTCTTT | CASSLSSVASTEAFF
16 | NA | TRBJ2-1 | TRBV19 | TRBD2 | TGTGCCAGTAGTATGAGACTAGCGGGAGGGATGAATGAGCAGTTCTTC | CASSMRLAGGMNEQFF
19 | NA | TRBJ2-3 | TRBV5-1 | TRBD2 | TGCGCCAGCAGCTTGCGGGGACTAGCGGGAGGGCGAGTCACAGATACGCAGTATTTT | CASSLRGLAGGRVTDTQYF
14 | NA | TRBJ2-2 | TRBV30 | TRBD1 | TGTGCCTGGAGTGAGGGACAGCCTACCGGGGAGCTGTTTTTT | CAWSEGQPTGELFF
14 | NA | TRBJ1-4 | TRBV6-5 | TRBD1 | TGTGCCAGCAGCGCCGGGACAGTTAATGAAAAACTGTTTTTT | CASSAGTVNEKLFF
12 | NA | TRBJ2-7 | TRBV2 | NA | TGTGCCAGCACTCGGGTGGGGCACGAGCAGTACTTC | CASTRVGHEQYF
16 | NA | TRBJ2-2 | TRBV5-6 | NA | TGTGCCAGCAGCCCATCATCCTTACTGAACACCGGGGAGCTGTTTTTT | CASSPSSLLNTGELFF
15 | NA | TRBJ2-1 | TRBV4-2 | NA | TGTGCCAGCAGCCAAGGTACCGGGAGTATGGGTGAGCAGTTCTTC | CASSQGTGSMGEQFF
15 | NA | TRBJ2-7 | TRBV5-1 | TRBD1 | TGCGCCAGCAGCTGGACAGGGGTCAACCCCTACGAGCAGTACTTC | CASSWTGVNPYEQYF
13 | NA | TRBJ1-1 | TRBV2 | NA | TGTGCCAGCTCGCGGGAGGGGGGGACTGAAGCTTTCTTT | CASSREGGTEAFF
12 | once | TRBJ2-7 | TRBV13 | NA | TGTGCCAGCAGCTCCCGGGGCTACGAGCAGTACTTC | CASSSRGYEQYF
17 | NA | TRBJ1-2 | TRBV4-2 | TRBD1 | TGTGCCAGCAGCCAAGATGTCGGGACAGTGTCGAACTATGGCTACACCTTC | CASSQDVGTVSNYGYTF
13 | NA | TRBJ1-1 | TRBV5-1 | NA | TGCGCCAGCTCAGGGGTCTTGGACACTGAAGCTTTCTTT | CASSGVLDTEAFF
15 | NA | TRBJ1-1 | TRBV4-3 | TRBD1 | TGCGCCAGCAGCCAAGGTCCAGGGGGGTACACTGAAGCTTTCTTT | CASSQGPGGYTEAFF
12 | NA | TRBJ2-7 | TRBV5-6 | NA | TGTGCCAGCAGCCAGACAGACTACGAGCAGTACTTC | CASSQTDYEQYF
19 | NA | TRBJ2-3 | TRBV11-2 | NA | TGTGCCAGCAGCTTAGAGGAGAGCGGGCCAGGGGGGAGCACAGATACGCAGTATTTT | CASSLEESGPGGSTDTQYF
12 | NA | TRBJ2-1 | TRBV7-2 | NA | TGTGCCAGCAGCTTAGCGTTGACTACTCAGTTCTTC | CASSLALTTQFF
16 | NA | TRBJ2-1 | TRBV10-1 | NA | TGCGCCAGCATCCCCCTTCAGGGAGGCCCGTACAATGAGCAGTTCTTC | CASIPLQGGPYNEQFF
16 | NA | TRBJ2-7 | TRBV4-2 | TRBD2 | TGTGCCAGCAGCCAAGCCCCTAGCGGGAGTATCTACGAGCAGTACTTC | CASSQAPSGSIYEQYF
13 | NA | TRBJ1-6 | TRBV2 | NA | TGTGCCAGCAGTCTACGGTATAATTCACCCCTCCACTTT | CASSLRYNSPLHF
16 | NA | TRBJ1-2 | TRBV19 | NA | TGTGCCAGTAGGCTGGGACACACTAGTCGCGACTATGGCTACACCTTC | CASRLGHTSRDYGYTF
18 | NA | TRBJ2-5 | TRBV5-6 | TRBD2 | TGTGCCAGCAGCGGGTCGGGACTAGCGGGAGGGTACCAAGAGACCCAGTACTTC | CASSGSGLAGGYQETQYF
15 | NA | TRBJ1-2 | TRBV5-1 | NA | TGCGCCAGCAGCCCTCCAGGGGCAGACACGGCCGGCTACACCTTC | CASSPPGADTAGYTF
13 | NA | TRBJ2-7 | TRBV28 | TRBD2 | TGTGCCAGCAGTTCGGGACTAGTTCTCGAGCAGTACTTC | CASSSGLVLEQYF